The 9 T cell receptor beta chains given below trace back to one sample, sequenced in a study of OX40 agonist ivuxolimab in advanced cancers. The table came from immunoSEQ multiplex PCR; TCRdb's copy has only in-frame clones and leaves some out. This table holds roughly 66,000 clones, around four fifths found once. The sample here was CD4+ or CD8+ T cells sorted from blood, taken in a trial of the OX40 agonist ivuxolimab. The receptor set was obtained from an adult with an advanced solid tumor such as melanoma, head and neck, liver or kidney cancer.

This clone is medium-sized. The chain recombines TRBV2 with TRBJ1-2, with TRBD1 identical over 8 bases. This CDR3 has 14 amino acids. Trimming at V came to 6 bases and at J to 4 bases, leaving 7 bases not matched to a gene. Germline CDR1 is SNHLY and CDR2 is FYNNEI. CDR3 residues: CASRKDTGGYGYTF. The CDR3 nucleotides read TGTGCCAGCAGGAAGGATACAGGGGGCTATGGCTACACCTTC.

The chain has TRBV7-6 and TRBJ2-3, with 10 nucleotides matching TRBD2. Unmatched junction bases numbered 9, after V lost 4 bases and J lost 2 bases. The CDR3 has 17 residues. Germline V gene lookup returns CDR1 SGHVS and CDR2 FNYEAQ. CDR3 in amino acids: CASSSAGLARPTDTQYF. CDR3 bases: TGTGCCAGCAGCTCCGCGGGACTAGCGAGACCCACAGATACGCAGTATTTT.

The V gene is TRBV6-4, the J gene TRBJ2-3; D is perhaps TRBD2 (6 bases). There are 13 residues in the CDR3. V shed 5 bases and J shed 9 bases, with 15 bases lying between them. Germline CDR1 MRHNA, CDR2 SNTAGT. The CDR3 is CASSSVGRGTQYF. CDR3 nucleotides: TGTGCCAGCAGTTCTGTCGGGAGAGGGACGCAGTATTTT.

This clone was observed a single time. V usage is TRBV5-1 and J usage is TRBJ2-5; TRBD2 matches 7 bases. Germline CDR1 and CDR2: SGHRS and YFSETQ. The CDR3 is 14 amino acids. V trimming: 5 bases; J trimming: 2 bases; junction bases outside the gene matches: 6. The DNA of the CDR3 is TGCGCCAGCAGGACCGCGGGAGATCAAGAGACCCAGTACTTC. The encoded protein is CASRTAGDQETQYF.

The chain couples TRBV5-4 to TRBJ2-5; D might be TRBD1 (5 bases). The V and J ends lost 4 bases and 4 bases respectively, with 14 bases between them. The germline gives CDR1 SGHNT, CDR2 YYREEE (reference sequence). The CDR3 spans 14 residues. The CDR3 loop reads CASSPGQPLETQYF. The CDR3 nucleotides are TGTGCCAGCAGCCCCGGACAACCTCTAGAGACCCAGTACTTC.

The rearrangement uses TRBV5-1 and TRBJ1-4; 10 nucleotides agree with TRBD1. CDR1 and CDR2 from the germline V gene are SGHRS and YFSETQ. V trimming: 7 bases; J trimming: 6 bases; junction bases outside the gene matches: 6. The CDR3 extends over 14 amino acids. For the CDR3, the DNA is TGCGCCAGCCAGCTCGGGACAGGGGATGAAAAACTGTTTTTT. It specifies CASQLGTGDEKLFF. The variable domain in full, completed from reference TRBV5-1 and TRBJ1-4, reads KAGVTQTPRYLIKTRGQQVTLSCSPISGHRSVSWYQQTPGQGLQFLFEYFSETQRNKGNFPGRFSGRQFSNSRSEMNVSTLELGDSALYLCASQLGTGDEKLFFGSGTQLSVL.

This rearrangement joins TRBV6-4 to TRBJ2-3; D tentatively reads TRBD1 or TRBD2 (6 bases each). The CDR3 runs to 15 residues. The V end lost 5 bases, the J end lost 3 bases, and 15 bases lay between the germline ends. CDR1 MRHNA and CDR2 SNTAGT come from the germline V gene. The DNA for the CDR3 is TGTGCCAGCAGTTTGGACAGTGGGGGGACAGATACGCAGTATTTT. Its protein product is CASSLDSGGTDTQYF.

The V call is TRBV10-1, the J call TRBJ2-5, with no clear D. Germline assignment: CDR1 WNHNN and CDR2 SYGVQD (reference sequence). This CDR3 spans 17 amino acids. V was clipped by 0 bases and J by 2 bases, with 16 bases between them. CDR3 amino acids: CASSESEMGQPQETQYF. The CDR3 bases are TGCGCCAGCAGTGAGTCGGAAATGGGCCAACCACAAGAGACCCAGTACTTC.

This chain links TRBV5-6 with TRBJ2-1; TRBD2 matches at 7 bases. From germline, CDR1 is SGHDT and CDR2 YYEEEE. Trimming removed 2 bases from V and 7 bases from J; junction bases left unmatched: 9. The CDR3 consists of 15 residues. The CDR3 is CASSLIAGVGNEQFF. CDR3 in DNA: TGTGCCAGCAGCTTAATTGCGGGAGTGGGTAATGAGCAGTTCTTC.